This T cell receptor beta chain was documented in a study of T-cell reconstitution after alpha-beta-depleted transplantation in children. This CDR3 is built from 11 residues. CDR1 SGHNT and CDR2 YENEEA come from the germline V gene. Trimming removed 5 bases at V and 13 bases at J, with 12 bases between. As it was prepared, the TCRbeta library received unique molecular identifiers. Using its own MiXCR run on the PCR reads, TCRdb lists one record per CDR3 protein. The profile shows some 340,000 distinct CDR3 sequences, approximately 10% of them singletons. This TCR was recovered from a human donor who donated a stem cell graft to a child with acute lymphoblastic leukemia. V gene TRBV11-3 combines with J gene TRBJ2-1; D perhaps matches TRBD2 (5 bases). The material sequenced was PBMCs from the stem cell graft donor, taken from the stem cell graft. The CDR3 loop reads CASSPGGPQFF. The CDR3 DNA reads TGTGCCAGCAGCCCTGGCGGGCCCCAGTTCTTC.